There are many counts of the clone carrying this T cell receptor (beta chain). The antigen is unknown. The source of the sample is a study of neurological immune-mediated disorders. Study-wide results and limits: The greatest TCR clonal expansion occurred in HTLV-1-associated myelopathy and the least in multiple sclerosis, which fell below healthy controls. One related-CDR3 cluster, which may be a signature, held the repertoires of 18 of 34 multiple sclerosis patients after phylogenetic grouping.

V was shortened by 3 bases and J by 3 bases, with 3 bases between the two germline ends. The CDR3 sequence is 11 residues long. CDR1 and CDR2 (germline): SGHAT, FQNNGV. MiXCR was run by TCRdb on the 5' RACE reads, yielding one entry per CDR3 protein. The sample lists 40,000 to 50,000 distinct CDR3 sequences, roughly 2.5% occurring once. The rearrangement links TRBV11-2 to TRBJ2-7, with D hard to call. The sample was PBMCs. The receptor was derived from a man aged 30 to 45 with multiple sclerosis. CDR3 amino acids: CASSLNYEQYF. In DNA form, the CDR3 reads TGTGCCAGCAGCTTGAACTACGAGCAGTACTTC.